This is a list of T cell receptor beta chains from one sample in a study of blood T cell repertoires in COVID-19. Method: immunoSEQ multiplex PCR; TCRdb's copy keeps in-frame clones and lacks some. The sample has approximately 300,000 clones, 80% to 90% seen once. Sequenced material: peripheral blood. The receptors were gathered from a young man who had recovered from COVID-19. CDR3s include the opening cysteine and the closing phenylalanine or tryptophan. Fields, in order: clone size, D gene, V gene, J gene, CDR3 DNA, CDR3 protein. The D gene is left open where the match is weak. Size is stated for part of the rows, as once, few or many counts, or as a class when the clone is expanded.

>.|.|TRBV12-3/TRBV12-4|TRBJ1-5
TGTGCCCTCGAGGGTGGCATGGAGCCCCAGCATTTT
CALEGGMEPQHF
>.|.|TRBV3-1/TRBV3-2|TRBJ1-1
TGTGCCAGCAGCCAAGTGGGCGACGCCCGAGCTTTCTTT
CASSQVGDARAFF
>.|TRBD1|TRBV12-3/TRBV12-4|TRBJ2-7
TGTGCCAGCAGGGGACAGGGGTTCGACGAGCAGTACTTC
CASRGQGFDEQYF
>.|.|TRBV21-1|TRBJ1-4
TGTGCCAGCAGCAAAGCGTTGGGTAGGAGTGGTGAAAAACTGTTTTTT
CASSKALGRSGEKLFF
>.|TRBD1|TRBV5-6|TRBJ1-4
TGTGCCAGCAGCTTGGGGACAGGAATTGGGGCAACTAATGAAAAACTGTTTTTT
CASSLGTGIGATNEKLFF
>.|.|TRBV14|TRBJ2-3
TGTGCCAGCAGCCTATACGGGACTCACACAGATACGCAGTATTTT
CASSLYGTHTDTQYF
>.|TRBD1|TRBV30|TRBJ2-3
TGTGCCTGGAGTGTACAGGGGGGCACAGATACGCAGTATTTT
CAWSVQGGTDTQYF
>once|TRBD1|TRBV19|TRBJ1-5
TGTGCCAGTAGTAGACGGAGCCCGGGACAGGGGCAGGGTCAGCCCCAGCATTTT
CASSRRSPGQGQGQPQHF
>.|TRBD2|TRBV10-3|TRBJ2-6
TGTGCCATCAGTGACCCCGAAGAGGGAGGCTGGGGGGGTGCCAACGTCCTGACTTTC
CAISDPEEGGWGGANVLTF
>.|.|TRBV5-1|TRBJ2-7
TGCGCCAGCAGCTTGGGGTACAATTACGAGCAGTACTTC
CASSLGYNYEQYF
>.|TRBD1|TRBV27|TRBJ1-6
TGTGCCAGCAGTTTAACAGGGGGAACTTATTCACCCCTCCACTTT
CASSLTGGTYSPLHF